These 12 T cell receptor beta chains were sequenced from one sample in a study of T-cell reconstitution after alpha-beta-depleted transplantation in children. Preparing the TCRbeta library involved the use of unique molecular identifiers. One entry per CDR3 protein, called by TCRdb with MiXCR from the PCR reads. The table lists 440,000 or so distinct CDR3 sequences, roughly two fifths of them singletons. This sample comprised PBMCs, obtained before TCRalphabeta/CD19-depleted stem cell transplant. The receptors here all came from a girl aged 2 to 9 with aplastic anemia, due to receive a stem cell transplant.

In its sample, this clonotype was seen many times. The chain carries TRBV20-1 and TRBJ2-5; D not resolved. V was trimmed by 3 bases and J by 0 bases, leaving 17 bases between them. The CDR3 is 16 residues long. The germline V gene encodes CDR1 DFQATT and CDR2 SNEGSKA (reference sequence). Written as DNA, the CDR3 is TGCAGTGCTAGGAATGAACGCCAGAGTTACCAAGAGACCCAGTACTTC. This sequence encodes CSARNERQSYQETQYF.

Note on this clonotype: Mismatch with germline at one junction end may stem from a read error. The rearrangement links TRBV14 to TRBJ2-1; 7 bases are a match to TRBD2. Germline CDR1 is SGHDN and CDR2 is FVKESK. The CDR3 has 17 residues. The CDR3 nucleotides read TGTGCCAGCAGCCAAGGAGGGTGGGGCGGGAGCCGCGATGAGCAGCTCTTC. Translated, it gives CASSQGGWGGSRDEQLF.

V gene TRBV12-3 or TRBV12-4 combines with J gene TRBJ1-4; 7 positions match TRBD1. Germline trimming cut 3 bases from V and 1 base from J; bases unmatched to any gene: 5. The CDR3 loop spans 16 amino acids. The CDR3 DNA reads as TGTGCCAGCAGTTTGGGACAGCTTGGAACTAATGAAAAACTGTTTTTT. This encodes CASSLGQLGTNEKLFF.

This sequence joins TRBV9 and TRBJ1-6; D is possibly TRBD1 (5 bases). CDR3 length: 15 amino acids. In germline, CDR1 is SGDLS, CDR2 YYNGEE. With 4 bases removed from V and 10 bases from J, the gap between germline ends came to 18 bases. The CDR3 DNA follows: TGTGCCAGCAGCCCAGGTGGGGGAATCGGGTCACCCCTCCACTTT. Encoded protein: CASSPGGGIGSPLHF.

Details on this clonotype: A much more abundant neighbour one base away suggests this may be a read error. This chain uses TRBV9 with TRBJ2-3, with D tentatively TRBD2 (6 bases). Germline V gives CDR1 SGDLS, CDR2 YYNGEE. The CDR3 has 15 amino acids. V lost 2 bases and J 5 bases, leaving 15 bases between the germline ends. As DNA, the CDR3 is TGTGCCAGCAGCGTCCGGGGGTTTGAAAGAGATACGCAGTATTTT. It is translated as CASSVRGFERDTQYF. The entire variable domain, with the rest obtained from reference TRBV9 and TRBJ2-3, is as follows: DSGVTQTPKHLITATGQRVTLRCSPRSGDLSVYWYQQSLDQGLQFLIQYYNGEERAKGNILERFSAQQFPDLHSELNLSSLELGDSALYFCASSVRGFERDTQYFGPGTRLTVL.

The chain links TRBV9 to TRBJ2-7; D is undetermined. V lost 0 bases, J lost 3 bases, and 10 bases lay in between. This CDR3 is built from 14 residues. Germline V CDR1 and CDR2: SGDLS, YYNGEE. Here the CDR3 reads CASSVGDGFYEQYF. The CDR3 bases are TGTGCCAGCAGCGTAGGTGACGGCTTCTACGAGCAGTACTTC.

The rearrangement joins TRBV7-2 to TRBJ2-1, with D hard to call. Trimming took 5 bases from V and 6 from J, leaving 14 bases between them. The CDR3 is 14 amino acids. Germline CDR1 reads SGHTA; CDR2 reads FQGNSA. CDR3 sequence reads: CASSPRASSNEQFF. Written as DNA, the CDR3 is TGTGCCAGCAGCCCCCGTGCCAGCTCCAATGAGCAGTTCTTC.

In its sample, this clonotype was seen many times. This chain links TRBV7-2 with TRBJ2-1, with 7 bases identical to TRBD2. From germline, CDR1 is SGHTA and CDR2 FQGNSA. After removal of 1 base from V and 6 bases from J, the junction contained 6 bases not matched to a gene. The CDR3 runs to 15 residues. The CDR3 nucleotides read TGTGCCAGCAGCTTAGTGTCCTCGGGGGGCAATGAGCAGTTCTTC. Translation: CASSLVSSGGNEQFF.

This rearrangement joins TRBV19 to TRBJ1-5, with 11 bases identical to TRBD1. Trimming took 5 bases from V and 3 from J; bases not matched to a gene: 3. The CDR3 is 15 residues long. Germline-derived CDR1 and CDR2 are LNHDA and SQIVND (reference sequence). The CDR3 loop is CASSPGQGVNQPQHF. The DNA of the CDR3 is TGTGCCAGTAGTCCGGGACAGGGGGTCAATCAGCCCCAGCATTTT.

The chain has TRBV12-5 and TRBJ1-2, with TRBD1 as a possible D gene (6 bases). The V end lost 6 bases, the J end lost 5 bases, and 25 bases lay between the germline ends. Per the germline V gene, CDR1 is LGHNT and CDR2 is FRNRAP. The CDR3 consists of 17 residues. In DNA, the CDR3 is TGTGCTAGTGGGTCCGCTGGGGGCGCATGGGTGGTTTATGGCTACACCTTC. It codes for CASGSAGGAWVVYGYTF. The complete variable domain, with remaining parts taken from reference TRBV12-5 and TRBJ1-2, reads DARVTQTPRHKVTEMGQEVTMRCQPILGHNTVFWYRQTMMQGLELLAYFRNRAPLDDSGMPKDRFSAEMPDATLATLKIQPSEPRDSAVYFCASGSAGGAWVVYGYTFGSGTRLTVV.

This clonotype was detected only a few times. The rearrangement links TRBV20-1 to TRBJ2-3, with 7 bases matching TRBD2. J gave up 4 bases and V 3 bases, and 4 bases lay outside the gene matches. This CDR3 contains 13 residues. CDR1 and CDR2 from the germline V gene are DFQATT and SNEGSKA (reference sequence). The CDR3 nucleotides are TGCAGTGCTAGCTTCGCGGGGGCAGATACGCAGTATTTT. It translates to CSASFAGADTQYF.

The genes are TRBV28 and TRBJ1-2; 7 bases match TRBD1. Unmatched junction bases numbered 7, after V lost 6 bases and J lost 0 bases. CDR3 length equals 15 residues. From germline, CDR1 is MDHEN and CDR2 SYDVKM. CDR3 sequence: CASSPRQGSNYGYTF. The CDR3 DNA follows: TGTGCCAGCAGCCCCCGACAGGGTTCTAACTATGGCTACACCTTC.